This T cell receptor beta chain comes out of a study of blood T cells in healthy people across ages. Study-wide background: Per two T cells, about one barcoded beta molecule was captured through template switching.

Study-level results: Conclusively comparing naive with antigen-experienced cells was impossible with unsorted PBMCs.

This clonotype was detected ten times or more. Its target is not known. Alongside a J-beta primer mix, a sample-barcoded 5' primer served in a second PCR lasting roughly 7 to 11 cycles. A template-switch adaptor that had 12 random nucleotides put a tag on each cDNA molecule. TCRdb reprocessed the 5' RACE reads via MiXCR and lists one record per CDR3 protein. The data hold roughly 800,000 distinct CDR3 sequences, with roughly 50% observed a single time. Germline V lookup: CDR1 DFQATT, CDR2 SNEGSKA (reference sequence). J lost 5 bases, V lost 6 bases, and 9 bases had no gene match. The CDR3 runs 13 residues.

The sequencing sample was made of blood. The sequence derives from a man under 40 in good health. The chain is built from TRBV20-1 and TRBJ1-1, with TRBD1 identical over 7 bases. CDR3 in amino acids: CSAKDAGGTEAFF. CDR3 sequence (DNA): TGCAGTGCCAAAGATGCAGGGGGTACTGAAGCTTTCTTT.